These 13 T cell receptor beta chains came from one sample sequenced in a study of shared clonotypes between healthy human individuals. This table comes from immunoSEQ multiplex PCR, and its TCRdb copy is limited to in-frame clones, with some not included. The sample carries 2 million to 3 million clones, roughly nine tenths recorded once. The sequenced sample consisted of naive CD4+ T cells sorted from blood. Subset given: CD45RA+ positively selected. Receptor source: a man aged 18 to 29 in good health.

The V call is TRBV5-1, the J call TRBJ2-2; D gene ambiguous. The CDR3 consists of 15 residues. V lost 5 bases, J lost 6 bases, and 17 bases lay in between. Per the germline V gene, CDR1 is SGHRS and CDR2 is YFSETQ. The CDR3 sequence is CASSSTERKAGELFF. As DNA, the CDR3 is TGCGCCAGCAGTTCGACTGAGAGAAAGGCCGGGGAGCTGTTTTTT.

This rearrangement joins TRBV11-2 to TRBJ1-1, with 12 bases aligning to TRBD1. The CDR3 runs 14 residues. Trimming removed 5 bases from V and 5 bases from J; junction bases left unmatched: 3. Looked up from germline, CDR1 is SGHAT and CDR2 is FQNNGV. CDR3 region: CASSGTGGRTEAFF. In nucleotides, the CDR3 is TGTGCCAGCAGCGGGACAGGGGGCCGAACTGAAGCTTTCTTT.

V is TRBV6-1 and J is TRBJ2-5, with a possible D match to TRBD1 (6 bases). The length of the CDR3 is 13 residues. In germline, CDR1 is MNHNS, CDR2 SASEGT. Trimming removed 5 bases at V and 4 bases at J, with 11 bases between. CDR3 region: CASSRDRLETQYF. For the CDR3, the DNA is TGTGCCAGCAGTCGAGACAGGTTAGAGACCCAGTACTTC.

This chain uses TRBV7-9 with TRBJ1-4; perhaps TRBD1 as D (6 bases). V lost 8 bases and J lost 10, with 20 bases in between. The CDR3 loop spans 14 amino acids. Per the germline V gene, CDR1 is SEHNR and CDR2 is FQNEAQ (reference sequence). The DNA for the CDR3 is TGTGCCAGCGGGAACGCAGGGGAGTCTGGAAAACTGTTTTTT. As protein: CASGNAGESGKLFF.

The V gene is TRBV6-1, the J gene TRBJ1-5; D is uncertain. The CDR3 extends over 15 amino acids. V lost 2 bases to trimming and J lost 7 bases, with 15 bases between them. The germline V gene encodes CDR1 MNHNS and CDR2 SASEGT. This chain's CDR3 is CASSEWAGNGQPQHF. CDR3 sequence (DNA): TGTGCCAGCAGTGAATGGGCAGGTAACGGCCAGCCCCAGCATTTT.

This chain uses TRBV13 with TRBJ1-6; D possibly corresponds to TRBD1 (6 bases). Germline lookup yields CDR1 PRHDT and CDR2 FYEKMQ (reference sequence). Trimming pared 0 bases from V and 9 bases from J, leaving 12 bases between. CDR3 length: 15 amino acids. CDR3 amino acids: CASSLGRGGASPLHF. The CDR3 DNA follows: TGTGCCAGCAGCTTAGGCCGGGGGGGCGCTTCACCCCTCCACTTT.

The genes are TRBV6-5 and TRBJ2-7, with a tentative D call TRBD2 (6 bases). Trimming shortened V by 8 bases and J by 3 bases, and 14 bases separated the two germline ends. The CDR3 consists of 13 residues. The V gene's germline CDR1 is MNHEY and CDR2 SVGAGI. The CDR3 DNA reads as TGTGCCAGCGGCCGGGGGAGCCACTACGAGCAGTACTTC. It encodes CASGRGSHYEQYF.

The gene calls are TRBV30 and TRBJ1-2; 7 nucleotides match TRBD1. Looked up from germline, CDR1 is GTSNPN and CDR2 is SVGIG (reference sequence). The CDR3 loop spans 12 amino acids. J gave up 8 bases and V 1 base, and 4 bases lay outside the gene matches. The CDR3 here is CAWSGDSWGYTF. CDR3 bases: TGTGCCTGGAGTGGGGACAGTTGGGGCTACACCTTC. The whole variable domain, filled in from reference TRBV30 and TRBJ1-2, reads SQTIHQWPATLVQPVGSPLSLECTVEGTSNPNLYWYRQAAGRGLQLLFYSVGIGQISSEVPQNLSASRPQDRQFILSSKKLLLSDSGFYLCAWSGDSWGYTFGSGTRLTVV.

This rearrangement joins TRBV19 to TRBJ1-1, with a tentative D call TRBD1 (6 bases). The germline V and J ends were trimmed by 8 bases and 1 base, with 11 bases remaining between them. Germline V gene data show CDR1 as LNHDA and CDR2 as SQIVND (reference sequence). The CDR3 contains 13 residues. The CDR3 protein is CASCWDKNTEAFF. The CDR3 bases are TGTGCCAGTTGTTGGGACAAGAACACTGAAGCTTTCTTT.

Turning to this clone: The junction and the germline gene differ at one end; a read error may be behind it. CDR3 coding DNA: TGTGCCGGCAGACAGGGGGAGCACGAGCAGTACTTC. Protein product: CAGRQGEHEQYF. The chain uses TRBV6-1 and TRBJ2-7; 9 nucleotides line up with TRBD1. The CDR3 contains 12 residues. Germline CDR1 MNHNS, CDR2 SASEGT.

The chain uses TRBV4-1 and TRBJ1-1; D gene ambiguous. Trimming removed 5 bases from V and 1 base from J, with 11 bases in between. The CDR3 consists of 14 residues. Germline V gene data show CDR1 as MGHRA and CDR2 as YSYEKL. The CDR3, as DNA: TGCGCCAGCAGCTCGCTCGGCAGGAACACTGAAGCTTTCTTT. It yields the protein CASSSLGRNTEAFF.

V is TRBV5-6 and J is TRBJ2-4, with 7 nucleotides matching TRBD2. The CDR3 runs to 15 residues. Unmatched junction bases numbered 13, after V lost 6 bases and J lost 7 bases. Looked up from germline, CDR1 is SGHDT and CDR2 is YYEEEE. The CDR3 spells CASTPWGGFDNIQYF. CDR3 bases: TGTGCCAGCACCCCATGGGGGGGGTTTGACAACATTCAGTACTTC.

The chain has TRBV7-3 and TRBJ1-2, with D tentatively TRBD1 (5 bases). The germline CDR1 and CDR2 sequences are SGHTA and FQGTGA. The CDR3 is made up of 15 amino acids. Trimming took 7 bases from V and 2 from J, leaving 17 bases between them. This CDR3 is CASTLGGKSNYGYTF. CDR3 coding DNA: TGTGCCAGCACCCTGGGGGGAAAGTCCAACTATGGCTACACCTTC.